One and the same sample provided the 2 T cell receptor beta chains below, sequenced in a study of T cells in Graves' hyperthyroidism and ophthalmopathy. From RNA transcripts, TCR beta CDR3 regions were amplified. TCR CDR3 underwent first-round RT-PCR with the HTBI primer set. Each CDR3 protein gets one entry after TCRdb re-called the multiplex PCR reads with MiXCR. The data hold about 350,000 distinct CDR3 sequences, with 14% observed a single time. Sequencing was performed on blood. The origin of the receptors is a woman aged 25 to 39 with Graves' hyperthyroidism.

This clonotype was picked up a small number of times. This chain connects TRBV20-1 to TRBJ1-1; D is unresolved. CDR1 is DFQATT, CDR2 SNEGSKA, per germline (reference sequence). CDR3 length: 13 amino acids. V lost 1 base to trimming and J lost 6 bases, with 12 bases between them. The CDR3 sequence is CSARAPVTSEAFF. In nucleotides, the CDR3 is TGCAGTGCTAGAGCACCAGTCACCTCTGAAGCTTTCTTT.

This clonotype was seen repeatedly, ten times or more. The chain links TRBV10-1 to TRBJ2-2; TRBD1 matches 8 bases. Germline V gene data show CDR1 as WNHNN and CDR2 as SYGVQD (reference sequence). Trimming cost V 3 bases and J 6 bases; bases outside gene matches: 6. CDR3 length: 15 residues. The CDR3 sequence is CASSDGTGGAGELFF. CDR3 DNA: TGCGCCAGCAGTGATGGGACAGGAGGGGCCGGGGAGCTGTTTTTT.